Below, one T cell receptor beta chain is given with its context. As yet, its antigen is unknown. The junction departs from germline at one end; a sequencing error may be responsible. Healthy bone marrow donors made up the donors. CDR1 MNHEY and CDR2 SVGAGI come from the germline V gene. The CDR3 loop spans 13 amino acids. This specimen belongs to a study of cytomegalovirus exposure and HLA in healthy donors. In the study overall: Researchers previously reported finding fewer than 140 million unique TCR beta sequences from around 200 million T cells. Study results and caveats: In a later analysis, TCR association rates varied by HLA locus: DRB1 most, HLA-C fewest. An analysis done earlier found most TCR beta V segments productive about 87% or about 30% of the time.

PCR was performed using 60 Vbeta and 13 Jbeta primers. TCRdb's copy holds only in-frame clones and misses some; the assay was immunoSEQ multiplex PCR. Of 150,000 to 200,000 clones listed, roughly three quarters are singletons. What was sequenced was PBMCs. The receptor's source is a woman aged 45-59 years in good health and CMV-seronegative. V usage is TRBV6-5 and J usage is TRBJ1-2; a possible D gene is TRBD1 (6 bases). CDR3 sequence reads: CASSYRQDTQRNF. CDR3 DNA: TGTGCCAGCAGTTACAGACAGGACACACAGCGCAACTTC.